This T cell receptor (beta chain) was sequenced during a study of metastatic and nonmetastatic thyroid tumors. The study's findings and limits: Malignant tumors reportedly showed significantly higher TCR beta diversity than benign nodules in both blood and tumor.

This CDR3 has 14 amino acids. In germline, CDR1 is SGHTA, CDR2 FQGNSA. V lost 1 base and J lost 2; bases outside the gene matches: 1. Per the original data handling: Built for papillary thyroid cancer, a distant-metastasis classifier drew on CDR3 differences across clinicopathological groups. MiXCR re-clonotyped the PCR reads for TCRdb. TCRdb's processing, not the authors' own work, is the source of the V and J calls. The sample gives approximately 7,600 clones, around 40% of which show up once; approximately 40% is in the top ten. Comments on this clone: Its target is not known.

No treatment of any kind had been given to any patient before thyroid surgery. V gene TRBV7-2 combines with J gene TRBJ2-7, with 8 bases matching TRBD2. The origin of this receptor is a female donor with papillary thyroid cancer or a benign thyroid nodule (not recorded which). Some clones in this sample may be carry-over from other donors' samples. The material sequenced was tumor tissue. CDR3 in DNA: TGTGCCAGCAGCTTAGTACTAGCGGCCTACGAGCAGTACTTC. It encodes CASSLVLAAYEQYF.